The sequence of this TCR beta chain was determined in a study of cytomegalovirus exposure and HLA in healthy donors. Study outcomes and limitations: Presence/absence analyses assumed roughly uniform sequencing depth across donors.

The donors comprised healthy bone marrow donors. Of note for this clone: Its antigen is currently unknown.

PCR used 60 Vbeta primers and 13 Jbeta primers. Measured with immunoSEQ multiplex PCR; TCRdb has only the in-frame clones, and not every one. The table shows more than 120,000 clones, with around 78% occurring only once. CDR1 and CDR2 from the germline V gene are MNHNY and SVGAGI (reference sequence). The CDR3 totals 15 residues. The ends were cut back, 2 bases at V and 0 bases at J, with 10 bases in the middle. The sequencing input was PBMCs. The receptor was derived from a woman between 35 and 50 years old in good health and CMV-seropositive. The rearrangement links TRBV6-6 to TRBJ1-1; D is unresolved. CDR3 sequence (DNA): TGTGCCAGCAGTTACAATGAACCTATGAACACTGAAGCTTTCTTT. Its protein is CASSYNEPMNTEAFF.